This TCR beta chain was documented in a study of shared clonotypes between healthy human individuals. In the authors' workflow: Junction-only sequences without quality scores were provided by ImmunoSEQ, so filtering was different. Clones were read by immunoSEQ multiplex PCR, and TCRdb kept only the in-frame ones, dropping some. That table gives V, J and clone size, and the DNA gave D and trimming. This sample yields about 490,000 clones, of which around 80% are seen a single time; 12% belongs to the top ten. Among the donors, all were Caucasian adults who lived in Nashville, Tennessee. The specimen sequenced was PBMCs. The TCR originated in a woman between 40 and 50 years old in good health. Some clones in this sample may be carry-over from other donors' samples.

CDR3 in amino acids: CASSSVGSGRSGQFF. For the CDR3, the DNA is TGCGCCAGCAGCTCTGTGGGTAGCGGGAGGAGCGGGCAGTTCTTC. The chain is built from TRBV5-1 and TRBJ2-1, with 10 positions matching TRBD2. The trim removed 3 bases at V and 12 bases at J, leaving 12 bases unmatched. The CDR3 has 15 amino acids. Germline loops: CDR1 SGHRS, CDR2 YFSETQ.